The 5 T cell receptor beta chains below were found in one sample sequenced in a study of blood T cell repertoires in COVID-19. Sequenced by immunoSEQ multiplex PCR; TCRdb stores in-frame clones only, minus some. Among about 280,000 clones listed, approximately 83% were seen once. The specimen was peripheral blood. These receptors were collected from a woman aged 45-59 years who had recovered from COVID-19.

The J gene is TRBJ1-3, the V gene TRBV3-1 (or the pseudogene TRBV3-2); weak D call: TRBD1 (6 bases). Trimming removed 4 bases from V and 3 bases from J, with 7 bases in between. Germline V CDR1 and CDR2: LGHDT, YNNKEL (reference sequence). This CDR3 spans 13 amino acids. CDR3 coding DNA: TGTGCCAGCAGCCCGGACAGTGGAAACACCATATATTTT. Its protein is CASSPDSGNTIYF.

This chain uses TRBV20-1 with TRBJ1-1; D remains ambiguous. There are 11 residues in the CDR3. Germline assignment: CDR1 DFQATT and CDR2 SNEGSKA (reference sequence). The V end was cut by 5 bases, the J end by 5 bases, with 9 bases between. The CDR3 region has the DNA TGCAGTGCTCCTGGGGAGACTGAAGCTTTCTTT. Amino acids: CSAPGETEAFF.

The table lists this clone with a count of one. Its ends do not fully match the called genes, so a read error is possible. CDR3: CASSQAPGVLFF. The DNA of the CDR3 is TGCGCCAGCAGCCAAGCGCCCGGGGTGCTGTTTTTT. The gene calls are TRBV4-1 and TRBJ2-2; TRBD2 is a possible D gene (5 bases). Germline loops: CDR1 MGHRA, CDR2 YSYEKL. The CDR3 has 12 residues.

This chain joins TRBV28 and TRBJ2-5, with 10 positions matching TRBD2. Germline CDR1 is MDHEN and CDR2 is SYDVKM. The CDR3 is 15 amino acids. The V gene end was trimmed by 5 bases and the J gene end by 1 base; junction bases not matched to a gene: 4. The CDR3: CASSPSGSGQETQYF. The CDR3 nucleotides are TGTGCCAGCAGTCCTAGCGGGAGTGGCCAAGAGACCCAGTACTTC.

The V gene is TRBV7-9, the J gene TRBJ2-5, with D possibly being TRBD2 (6 bases). The germline V and J ends were trimmed by 3 bases and 3 bases, with 11 bases remaining between them. Germline loops: CDR1 SEHNR, CDR2 FQNEAQ (reference sequence). The CDR3 loop spans 14 amino acids. The CDR3 reads CASSFSGGKETQYF. CDR3 bases: TGTGCCAGCAGCTTCTCCGGGGGAAAAGAGACCCAGTACTTC.